The 25 T cell receptor beta chains in this list originate from one sample, sequenced in a study of breast tumors, draining lymph nodes, adjacent tissues. Axillary draining lymph nodes of breast cancer patients supplied the node samples. TCRdb passed the multiplex PCR reads through MiXCR, listing each CDR3 protein once. Of fewer than 200,000 distinct CDR3 sequences in the sample, 33% were seen once. Sequencing was done on a sample of axillary lymph node tissue. These receptor sequences come from a female donor with breast cancer. Some clones in this sample may be carry-over from other donors' samples.

This clonotype occurred many times. This chain connects TRBV12-3 or TRBV12-4 to TRBJ2-1; D remains ambiguous. The CDR3 contains 11 residues. Trimming took off 7 bases at V and 0 bases at J, with 1 base between the two ends. CDR3 loop: CASNSYNEQFF. CDR3 DNA sequence: TGTGCCAGCAACTCCTACAATGAGCAGTTCTTC.

The V and J genes are TRBV11-3 and TRBJ2-1; TRBD2 matches 13 bases. The CDR3 spans 19 residues. Germline loops: CDR1 SGHNT, CDR2 YENEEA. J was trimmed by 0 bases and V by 4 bases; bases with no gene match: 9. The CDR3 DNA is TGTGCCAGCAGCTCGAGGAGACTAGCGGGGGGCCCCTCCTACAATGAGCAGTTCTTC. Amino acid sequence: CASSSRRLAGGPSYNEQFF.

About this clonotype: The junction does not match germline at one end; this may be a read error. This chain's CDR3 is CTSSGTGGNTEAFF. The CDR3 nucleotides read TGTACCAGCAGTGGGACAGGGGGGAACACTGAAGCTTTCTTT. The chain has TRBV2 and TRBJ1-1, with 11 bases that match TRBD1. Germline CDR1 is SNHLY and CDR2 is FYNNEI. The CDR3 loop spans 14 amino acids.

The V call is TRBV5-1, the J call TRBJ2-2; D is possibly TRBD1 or TRBD2 (5 bases each). Germline CDR1 SGHRS, CDR2 YFSETQ. V shed 8 bases and J shed 3 bases, with 14 bases lying between them. The CDR3 covers 14 residues. CDR3 bases: TGCGCCAGTAGTAAAGGGACGGACACCGGGGAGCTGTTTTTT. Protein product: CASSKGTDTGELFF.

This clonotype was detected only once. This rearrangement joins TRBV29-1 to TRBJ2-7; 9 bases map to TRBD1. V lost 7 bases, J lost 6 bases, and 7 bases stayed unmatched. Germline values: CDR1 SQVTM, CDR2 ANQGSEA. The CDR3 spans 12 residues. CDR3 loop: CSATGTGREQYF. The CDR3 DNA reads TGCAGCGCAACCGGGACAGGGCGCGAGCAGTACTTC.

In this sample, this clonotype turned up many times. V and J are TRBV7-2 and TRBJ2-5, with a tentative D call TRBD2 (5 bases). V shed 5 bases and J shed 5 bases, with 9 bases lying between them. Germline V gene data show CDR1 as SGHTA and CDR2 as FQGNSA. The CDR3 is 12 amino acids. DNA for the CDR3: TGTGCCAGCAGCATGCCGGGGGAGACCCAGTACTTC. Its translation: CASSMPGETQYF.

There are many counts of this clonotype. The chain uses TRBV7-9 and TRBJ2-2; unclear D gene. CDR1 and CDR2 from the germline V gene are SEHNR and FQNEAQ (reference sequence). Deletions cut 0 bases from V and 1 base from J, with 12 bases between. The CDR3 spans 17 residues. The CDR3 DNA reads TGTGCCAGCAGCTTAGCAGGCTGGATAGAGAACACCGGGGAGCTGTTTTTT. Translated: CASSLAGWIENTGELFF.

This clonotype appeared many times. The chain employs TRBV4-2 and TRBJ2-3; D is uncertain. The V and J ends lost 0 bases and 4 bases respectively, with 8 bases between them. The CDR3 extends over 14 amino acids. From germline, CDR1 is LGHNA and CDR2 YNFKEQ. The CDR3 DNA reads as TGTGCCAGCAGCCAAGATATTTTTGCAGATACGCAGTATTTT. Its translation: CASSQDIFADTQYF.

A word on this clonotype: Since a much larger clone is just one base distant, this may be a read error. The J gene is TRBJ2-7, the V gene TRBV5-6; D gene unclear. The length of the CDR3 is 13 residues. Trimming took 4 bases from V and 2 from J, leaving 10 bases between them. The germline V gene encodes CDR1 SGHDT and CDR2 YYEEEE. This chain's CDR3 is CASSPGNAYEQYF. The CDR3 DNA is TGTGCCAGCAGCCCCGGTAACGCCTACGAGCAGTACTTC. The full variable domain, its missing parts supplied by reference TRBV5-6 and TRBJ2-7, is DAGVTQSPTHLIKTRGQQVTLRCSPKSGHDTVSWYQQALGQGPQFIFQYYEEEERQRGNFPDRFSGHQFPNYSSELNVNALLLGDSALYLCASSPGNAYEQYFGPGTRLTVT.

Only a few counts were recorded for this clonotype. Just one base apart from a much larger clone, this may be a read error. CDR3 loop: CSATARTSHEQYF. CDR3 DNA sequence: TGCAGTGCTACCGCAAGGACTAGCCACGAGCAGTACTTC. This chain links TRBV20-1 with TRBJ2-7; TRBD2 aligns across 8 bases. V gave up 4 bases and J gave up 5 bases; unmatched junction bases: 7. The CDR3 has 13 amino acids. Germline V gives CDR1 DFQATT, CDR2 SNEGSKA (reference sequence).

This clonotype has a count of ten or more. The chain couples TRBV2 to TRBJ2-1; D perhaps matches TRBD1 (7 bases). The CDR3 is made up of 15 amino acids. CDR1 and CDR2 (germline): SNHLY, FYNNEI. Deletions cut 9 bases from V and 0 bases from J, with 15 bases between. CDR3 protein: CASMIQGGSYNEQFF. The CDR3 DNA follows: TGTGCCAGTATGATTCAGGGGGGCTCCTACAATGAGCAGTTCTTC.

This clonotype was observed many times. V usage is TRBV2 and J usage is TRBJ1-2; D is unclear. Trimming took off 2 bases at V and 3 bases at J, with 13 bases between the two ends. The CDR3 extends over 15 amino acids. CDR1 is SNHLY and CDR2 is FYNNEI in the germline V gene. The CDR3 bases are TGTGCCAGCAGTGAACGGCCAAAGGTGGACTATGGCTACACCTTC. Amino acids: CASSERPKVDYGYTF.

This clonotype has a handful of counts. The chain carries TRBV6-5 and TRBJ2-1, with 9 bases aligning to TRBD2. Germline V gene lookup returns CDR1 MNHEY and CDR2 SVGAGI. Unmatched junction bases numbered 14, after V lost 7 bases and J lost 7 bases. This CDR3 comprises 16 residues. CDR3 nucleotide sequence: TGTGCCAGCACCCCCCCGGGACTAGCAGGCCTTAATGAGCAGTTCTTC. As protein: CASTPPGLAGLNEQFF.

This clonotype was observed at least ten times. DNA of the CDR3: TGTGCCAGCAGCCCCTCGGGGGGCTCCTACGAGCAGTACTTC. This codes for CASSPSGGSYEQYF. This chain connects TRBV6-5 to TRBJ2-7, with 7 bases fitting TRBD2. Germline CDR1 and CDR2: MNHEY and SVGAGI. V gave up 6 bases and J gave up 0 bases; unmatched junction bases: 5. The CDR3 is made up of 14 amino acids.

This clonotype was seen at least ten times. For the CDR3, the DNA is TGTGCCAGCAGTTTACTCTTAGCGGGAGGTTACAATGAGCAGTTCTTC. It codes for CASSLLLAGGYNEQFF. The genes are TRBV12-3 or TRBV12-4 and TRBJ2-1; 10 positions match TRBD2. J was trimmed by 4 bases and V by 2 bases; bases with no gene match: 5. This CDR3 spans 16 amino acids.

This clonotype has at least ten counts. V and J are TRBV3-1 and TRBJ2-2; D is tentatively TRBD1 or TRBD2 (5 bases each). The CDR3 is made up of 16 amino acids. Trimming removed 6 bases at V and 2 bases at J, with 16 bases between. In germline, CDR1 is LGHDT, CDR2 YNNKEL (reference sequence). The CDR3 region has the DNA TGTGCCAGCAGTCGTCCGGGGCTACTCAACACCGGGGAGCTGTTTTTT. Protein sequence: CASSRPGLLNTGELFF.

V usage is TRBV28 and J usage is TRBJ2-6, with a tentative D call TRBD1 (5 bases). V was clipped by 3 bases and J by 0 bases, with 15 bases between them. Per germline, CDR1 MDHEN and CDR2 SYDVKM. This CDR3 comprises 18 residues. CDR3 in DNA: TGTGCCAGCAGTTTCTGGGGCAGCTCTTACTCTGGGGCCAACGTCCTGACTTTC. It encodes CASSFWGSSYSGANVLTF.

This clonotype was picked up many times. The rearrangement joins TRBV7-9 to TRBJ2-2; D call uncertain. CDR3 length: 16 amino acids. V was trimmed by 1 base and J by 0 bases, leaving 9 bases between them. Per germline, CDR1 SEHNR and CDR2 FQNEAQ (reference sequence). The CDR3 nucleotides read TGTGCCAGCAGCTTAGGGGCAGCGCCGAACACCGGGGAGCTGTTTTTT. Translated: CASSLGAAPNTGELFF. Filled out from reference TRBV7-9 and TRBJ2-2, the complete variable domain reads DTGVSQNPRHKITKRGQNVTFRCDPISEHNRLYWYRQTLGQGPEFLTYFQNEAQLEKSRLLSDRFSAERPKGSFSTLEIQRTEQGDSAMYLCASSLGAAPNTGELFFGEGSRLTVL.

This sequence joins TRBV20-1 and TRBJ2-3; 15 nucleotides agree with TRBD2. The CDR3 loop spans 20 amino acids. The germline V gene encodes CDR1 DFQATT and CDR2 SNEGSKA (reference sequence). Trimming cost V 5 bases and J 3 bases; bases outside gene matches: 18. The CDR3 loop is CSAVTRTSGGGWVWTDTQYF. Written as DNA, the CDR3 is TGCAGTGCTGTTACGCGGACTAGCGGGGGGGGGTGGGTTTGGACAGATACGCAGTATTTT.

This chain links TRBV29-1 with TRBJ1-4, with D perhaps TRBD1 (6 bases). Germline V gene sequence: CDR1 SQVTM, CDR2 ANQGSEA. The germline V and J ends were trimmed by 6 bases and 7 bases, with 15 bases remaining between them. This CDR3 has 13 residues. DNA of the CDR3: TGCAGCGTCATAGGACAGAACAGTGAAAAACTGTTTTTT. This translates into CSVIGQNSEKLFF.

As concerns this clonotype: A much more abundant neighbour one base away suggests this may be a read error. The chain recombines TRBV20-1 with TRBJ2-7; the match to TRBD1 covers 10 bases. The CDR3 runs to 14 residues. Germline-derived CDR1 and CDR2 are DFQATT and SNEGSKA (reference sequence). Losses at the gene ends were 2 bases for V and 7 bases for J; bases not matched to a gene: 8. The CDR3 loop is CSARPWDRGSEQYF. The DNA for the CDR3 is TGCAGTGCTAGACCTTGGGACAGGGGATCGGAGCAGTACTTC.

The rearrangement uses TRBV20-1 and TRBJ1-6; TRBD1 aligns across 10 bases. Germline values: CDR1 DFQATT, CDR2 SNEGSKA (reference sequence). The CDR3 totals 15 residues. V gave up 7 bases and J gave up 8 bases; unmatched junction bases: 11. Here the CDR3 reads CSVEGQGSTDSPLHF. The CDR3 region has the DNA TGCAGTGTAGAGGGACAGGGGAGCACGGATTCACCCCTCCACTTT.

This clonotype was observed a single time. The chain joins TRBV20-1 to TRBJ2-2, with TRBD1 identical over 8 bases. The germline CDR1 and CDR2 sequences are DFQATT and SNEGSKA (reference sequence). The trim removed 4 bases at V and 8 bases at J, leaving 27 bases unmatched. CDR3 length: 20 residues. The CDR3 reads CSAKAPQGALAGTQVGELFF. CDR3 sequence (DNA): TGCAGTGCTAAAGCCCCCCAGGGGGCTTTGGCGGGAACGCAGGTAGGGGAGCTGTTTTTT.

The chain links TRBV2 to TRBJ2-3; tentatively, D is TRBD2 (7 bases). V lost 6 bases and J 2 bases, leaving 12 bases between the germline ends. The CDR3 runs 14 residues. The germline V gene encodes CDR1 SNHLY and CDR2 FYNNEI. CDR3 sequence: CASRGGGVTDTQYF. CDR3 DNA sequence: TGTGCCAGCAGGGGGGGGGGCGTCACAGATACGCAGTATTTT. The full variable domain, with the rest looked up from reference TRBV2 and TRBJ2-3, is EPEVTQTPSHQVTQMGQEVILRCVPISNHLYFYWYRQILGQKVEFLVSFYNNEISEKSEIFDDQFSVERPDGSNFTLKIRSTKLEDSAMYFCASRGGGVTDTQYFGPGTRLTVL.

Worth noting for this clonotype: A much larger clone lies one base from this, so it may be a read error. It is likely a read error, because the conserved phenylalanine at the end of the CDR3 is missing. The gene calls are TRBV5-5 and TRBJ1-2, with D perhaps TRBD1 (5 bases). There are 15 residues in the CDR3. The germline V gene encodes CDR1 SGHKS and CDR2 YYEKEE (reference sequence). DNA for the CDR3: TGTGCCAGCACCTTGGGAGACAGAATTAACTATGGCTACACCTTA. As protein: CASTLGDRINYGYTL.